In this sample, the clone carrying this T cell receptor (beta chain) turned up once. Original analysis: Estimation of nucleated cell counts was performed using reference gene primer amplification. Measured with immunoSEQ multiplex PCR; TCRdb has only the in-frame clones, and not every one. V, J and clone size derive from that table, while D and trimming were established from the DNA sequence. The table lists around 23,000 clones, 80% to 95% of them singletons. These data are taken from a study of blood T cell repertoires in COVID-19. Study summary: Some COVID-19 samples were acute and others convalescent; all came from the United States, Italy and Spain. T cells, B-cell-depleted T cells, or PBMCs provided the cDNA or gDNA that served as material.

The CDR3 covers 14 residues. V was cut by 3 bases and J by 1 base, with 9 bases left in between. Per the germline V gene, CDR1 is KGHSH and CDR2 is LQKENI. The sequence was collected from a human donor in a cohort sampled during active COVID-19. Sequencing was done on a sample of peripheral blood. The chain uses TRBV18 and TRBJ1-1; D ambiguous. CDR3 sequence reads: CASSPGRQNTEAFF. For the CDR3, the DNA is TGTGCCAGCTCACCGGGTCGACAGAACACTGAAGCTTTCTTT. Full variable domain (remainder filled in from reference TRBV18 and TRBJ1-1): NAGVMQNPRHLVRRRGQEARLRCSPMKGHSHVYWYRQLPEEGLKFMVYLQKENIIDESGMPKERFSAEFPKEGPSILRIQQVVRGDSAAYFCASSPGRQNTEAFFGQGTRLTVV.